This T cell receptor beta chain was retrieved from a study of Ad26.COV2.S vaccination and SARS-CoV-2 variants. Study-wide points: Vaccine recipients showed a spike-specific TCR breadth that was higher than in placebo recipients. Researchers cautioned that TCR breadth and depth analyses may have underestimated total T cell responses. Non-spike TCR breadth was similar in vaccine and placebo recipients.

Trimming removed 4 bases from V and 6 bases from J; junction bases left unmatched: 10. CDR1 and CDR2 (germline): SGHVS, FQNEAQ. The CDR3 runs 16 residues. Data came from immunoSEQ multiplex PCR; TCRdb stores just in-frame clones and leaves some out. In the table there are 350,000 to 450,000 clones, about 89% of which are singletons. This clone was seen just once. Its antigen is currently unknown. The sample's treatment: roughly 19 received Ad26.COV2.S at low or high dose, single or two shots; 5 received placebo; per-sample allocation not given. Material that was analyzed had been drawn on day 63 after the first vaccine or placebo injection.

Specimen: peripheral blood, collected in a trial of Ad26.COV2.S vaccine versus placebo. The genes are TRBV7-8 and TRBJ2-2; 8 bases agree with TRBD2. The clonotype originates from a person aged 18-65 years who received the Ad26.COV2.S COVID-19 vaccine or a placebo. The CDR3 region has the DNA TGTGCCAGCAGCTCGACCCAAGCGGGAGAGGCCGGGGAGCTGTTTTTT. This encodes CASSSTQAGEAGELFF.